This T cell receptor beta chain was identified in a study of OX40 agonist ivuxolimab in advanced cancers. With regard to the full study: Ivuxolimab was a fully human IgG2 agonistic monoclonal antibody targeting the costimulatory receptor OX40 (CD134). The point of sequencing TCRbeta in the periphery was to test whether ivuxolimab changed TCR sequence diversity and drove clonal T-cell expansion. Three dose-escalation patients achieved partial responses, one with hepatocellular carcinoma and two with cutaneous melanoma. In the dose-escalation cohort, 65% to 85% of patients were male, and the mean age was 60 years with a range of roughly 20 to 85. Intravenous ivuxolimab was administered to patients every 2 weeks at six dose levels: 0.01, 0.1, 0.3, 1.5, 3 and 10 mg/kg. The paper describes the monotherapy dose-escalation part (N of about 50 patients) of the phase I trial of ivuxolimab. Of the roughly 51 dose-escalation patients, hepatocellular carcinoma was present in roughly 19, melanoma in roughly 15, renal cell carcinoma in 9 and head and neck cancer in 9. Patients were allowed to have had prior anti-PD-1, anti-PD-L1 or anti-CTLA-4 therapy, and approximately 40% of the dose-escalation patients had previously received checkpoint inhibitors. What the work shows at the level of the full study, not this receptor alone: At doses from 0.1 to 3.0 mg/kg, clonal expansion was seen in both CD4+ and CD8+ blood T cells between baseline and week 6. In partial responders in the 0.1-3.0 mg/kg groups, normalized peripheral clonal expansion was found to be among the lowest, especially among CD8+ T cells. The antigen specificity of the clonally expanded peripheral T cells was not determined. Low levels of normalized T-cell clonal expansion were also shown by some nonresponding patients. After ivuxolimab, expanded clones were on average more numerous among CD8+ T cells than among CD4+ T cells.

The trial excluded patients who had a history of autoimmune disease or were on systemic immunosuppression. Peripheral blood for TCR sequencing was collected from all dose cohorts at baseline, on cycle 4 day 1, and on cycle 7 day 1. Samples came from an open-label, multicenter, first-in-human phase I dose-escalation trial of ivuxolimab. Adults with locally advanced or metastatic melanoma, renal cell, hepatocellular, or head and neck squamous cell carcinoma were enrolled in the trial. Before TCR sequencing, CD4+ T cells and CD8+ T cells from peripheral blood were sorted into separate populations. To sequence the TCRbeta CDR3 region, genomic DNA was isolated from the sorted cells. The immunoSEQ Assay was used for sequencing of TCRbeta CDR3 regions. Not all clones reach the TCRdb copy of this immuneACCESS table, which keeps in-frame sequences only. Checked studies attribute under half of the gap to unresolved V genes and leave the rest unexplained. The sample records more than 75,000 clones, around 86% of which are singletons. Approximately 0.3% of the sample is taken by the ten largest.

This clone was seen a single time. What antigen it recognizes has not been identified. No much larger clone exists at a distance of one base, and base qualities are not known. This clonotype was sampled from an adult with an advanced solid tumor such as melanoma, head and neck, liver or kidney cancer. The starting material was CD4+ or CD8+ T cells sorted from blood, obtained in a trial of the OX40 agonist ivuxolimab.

The CDR3 region: CASSQRQGFEQFF. The DNA sequence is TGCGCCAGCAGCCAGAGACAGGGGTTTGAGCAGTTCTTC. The rearranged segments are TRBV4-3 and TRBJ2-1, with TRBD1 matching 8 junction bases. Sequences LGHNA (CDR1) and YSLEER (CDR2) are obtained from the germline V gene. Measured from the cysteine to the phenylalanine, the CDR3 is 13 residues long. Only CDR3 DNA remains: 39 bases, in frame from the first base. Clipping removes 3 bases from V and 9 bases from J, with 4 as the unmatched junction base count.